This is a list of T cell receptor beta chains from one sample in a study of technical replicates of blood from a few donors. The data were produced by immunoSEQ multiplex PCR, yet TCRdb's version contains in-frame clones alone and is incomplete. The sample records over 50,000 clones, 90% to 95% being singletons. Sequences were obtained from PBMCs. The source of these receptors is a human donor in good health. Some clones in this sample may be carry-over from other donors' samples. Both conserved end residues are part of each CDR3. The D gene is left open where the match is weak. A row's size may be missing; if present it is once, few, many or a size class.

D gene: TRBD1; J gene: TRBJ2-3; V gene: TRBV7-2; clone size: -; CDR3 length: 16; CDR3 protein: CASSSGQAQGTDTQYF; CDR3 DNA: TGTGCCAGCAGCTCTGGACAGGCCCAGGGGACAGATACGCAGTATTTT
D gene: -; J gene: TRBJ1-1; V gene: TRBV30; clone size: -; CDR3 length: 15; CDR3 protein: CAWSALGEGDTEAFF; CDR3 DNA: TGTGCCTGGAGTGCCCTAGGGGAGGGGGACACTGAAGCTTTCTTT
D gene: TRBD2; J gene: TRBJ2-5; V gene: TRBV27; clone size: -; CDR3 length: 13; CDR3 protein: CAIGGGLRETQYF; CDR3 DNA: TGTGCCATCGGGGGAGGGCTTCGGGAGACCCAGTACTTC
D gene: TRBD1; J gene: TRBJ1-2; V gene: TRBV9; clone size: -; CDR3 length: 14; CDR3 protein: CASSPSSGGPGYTF; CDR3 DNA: TGTGCCAGCAGCCCGAGCTCAGGGGGCCCTGGCTACACCTTC
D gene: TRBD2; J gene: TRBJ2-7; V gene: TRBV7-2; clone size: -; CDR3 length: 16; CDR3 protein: CASSAILAGGPNEQYF; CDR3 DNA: TGTGCCAGCAGCGCAATACTAGCGGGAGGGCCCAACGAGCAGTACTTC
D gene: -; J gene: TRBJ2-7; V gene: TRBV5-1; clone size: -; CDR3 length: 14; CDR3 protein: CASRLSGTPNEQYF; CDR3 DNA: TGCGCCAGCAGATTGTCCGGGACACCTAACGAGCAGTACTTC
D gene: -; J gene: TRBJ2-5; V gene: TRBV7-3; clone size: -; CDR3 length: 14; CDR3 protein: CASSYSAVGGTQYF; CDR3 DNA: TGTGCCAGCAGCTATTCCGCTGTGGGGGGGACCCAGTACTTC
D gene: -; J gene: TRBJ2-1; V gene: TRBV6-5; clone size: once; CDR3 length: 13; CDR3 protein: CASSYSRQGEQFF; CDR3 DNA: TGTGCCAGCAGTTACTCACGGCAGGGTGAGCAGTTCTTC
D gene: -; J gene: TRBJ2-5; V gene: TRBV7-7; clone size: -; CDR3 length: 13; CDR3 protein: CASSRTVKETQYF; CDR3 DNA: TGTGCCAGCAGCCGGACAGTGAAAGAGACCCAGTACTTC
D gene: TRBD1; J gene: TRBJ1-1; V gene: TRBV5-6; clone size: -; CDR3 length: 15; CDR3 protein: CASSTDRALYTEAFF; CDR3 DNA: TGTGCCAGCAGCACGGACAGGGCGCTGTACACTGAAGCTTTCTTT
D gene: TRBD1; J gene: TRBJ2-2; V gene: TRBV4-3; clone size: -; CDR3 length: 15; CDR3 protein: CASQEDRGLGGELFF; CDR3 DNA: TGCGCCAGCCAGGAGGACAGGGGCCTCGGCGGGGAGCTGTTTTTT
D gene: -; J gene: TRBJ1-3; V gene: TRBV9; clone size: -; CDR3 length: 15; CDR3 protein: CASSAPQGSGNTIYF; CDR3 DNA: TGTGCCAGCAGCGCGCCACAGGGATCTGGAAACACCATATATTTT
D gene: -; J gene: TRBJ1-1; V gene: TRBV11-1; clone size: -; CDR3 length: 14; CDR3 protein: CASASSGGSTEAFF; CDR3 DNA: TGTGCCAGCGCGTCGTCCGGTGGGAGCACTGAAGCTTTCTTT
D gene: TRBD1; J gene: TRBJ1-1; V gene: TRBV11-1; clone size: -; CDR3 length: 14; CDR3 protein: CASSMDRGVWKAFF; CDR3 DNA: TGTGCCAGCAGCATGGACAGGGGAGTTTGGAAAGCTTTCTTT
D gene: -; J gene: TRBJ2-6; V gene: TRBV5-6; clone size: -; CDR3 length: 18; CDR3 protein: CASSFRDTFYSGANVLTF; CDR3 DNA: TGTGCCAGCAGCTTCAGGGACACGTTTTACTCTGGGGCCAACGTCCTGACTTTC
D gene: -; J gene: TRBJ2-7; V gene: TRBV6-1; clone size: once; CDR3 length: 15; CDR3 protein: CASRHLGLDSYEQYF; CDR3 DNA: TGTGCCAGCAGGCACCTAGGACTCGACTCCTACGAGCAGTACTTC
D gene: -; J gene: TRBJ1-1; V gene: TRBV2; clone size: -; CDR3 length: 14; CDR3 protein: CASTKDGVNTEAFF; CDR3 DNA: TGTGCCAGCACCAAAGACGGAGTGAACACTGAAGCTTTCTTT
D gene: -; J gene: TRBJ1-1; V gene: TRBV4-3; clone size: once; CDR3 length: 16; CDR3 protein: CASSQDNHRSNTEAFF; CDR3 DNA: TGCGCCAGCAGCCAAGATAATCACAGATCTAACACTGAAGCTTTCTTT
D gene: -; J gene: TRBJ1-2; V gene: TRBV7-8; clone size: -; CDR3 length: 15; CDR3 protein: CASSFGQGRGYGYTF; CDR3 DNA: TGTGCCAGCAGCTTTGGCCAGGGGAGAGGTTATGGCTACACCTTC
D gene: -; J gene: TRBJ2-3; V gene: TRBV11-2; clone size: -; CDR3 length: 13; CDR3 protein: CASSFRFQDTQYF; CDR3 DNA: TGTGCCAGCAGCTTTAGATTCCAAGATACGCAGTATTTT
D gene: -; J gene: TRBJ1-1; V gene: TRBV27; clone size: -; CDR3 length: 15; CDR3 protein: CASSLFSGVGTEAFF; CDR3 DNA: TGTGCCAGCAGTTTATTTTCGGGGGTGGGGACTGAAGCTTTCTTT
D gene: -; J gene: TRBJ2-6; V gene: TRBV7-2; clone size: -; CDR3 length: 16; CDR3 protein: CASSQRTTSGANVLTF; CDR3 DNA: TGTGCCAGCAGCCAGAGGACAACCTCTGGGGCCAACGTCCTGACTTTC
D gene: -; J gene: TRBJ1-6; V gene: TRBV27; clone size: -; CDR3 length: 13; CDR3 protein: CASSFGQFTPLHF; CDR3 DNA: TGTGCCAGCAGTTTCGGACAGTTTACGCCCCTCCACTTT
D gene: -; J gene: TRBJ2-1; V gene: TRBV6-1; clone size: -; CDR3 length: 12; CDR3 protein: CASNPSRGEQFF; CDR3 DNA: TGTGCCAGCAACCCCAGCAGGGGTGAGCAGTTCTTC
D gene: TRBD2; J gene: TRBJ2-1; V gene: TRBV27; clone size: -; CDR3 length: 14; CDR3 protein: CASSISGRAWEQFF; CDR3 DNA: TGTGCCAGCAGTATTTCCGGGAGGGCCTGGGAGCAGTTCTTC